These T cell receptor beta chains were read from a single sample in a study of blood T cell repertoires in COVID-19. TCRdb's copy holds only in-frame clones and misses some; the assay was immunoSEQ multiplex PCR. In the table there are 330,000 or so clones, more than 75% of which are singletons. Sequenced input: PBMCs or T cells enriched from blood (not recorded which). The origin of the receptors is a woman aged 30 to 39 who had recovered from COVID-19. CDR3s include the opening cysteine and the closing phenylalanine or tryptophan. D genes are given only for firm matches. Rows may omit the clone size; those that give it use once, few, many or a size class.

once	TRBD2	TRBV18	TRBJ2-1	16	CASSQGLAGSYNEQFF	TGTGCCAGCTCACAAGGACTAGCGGGTTCCTACAATGAGCAGTTCTTC
once	TRBD1	TRBV28	TRBJ1-4	15	CASSFPGTANEKLFF	TGTGCCAGCAGTTTCCCCGGGACAGCTAATGAAAAACTGTTTTTT
NA	NA	TRBV5-5	TRBJ2-7	12	CASSSSSYEQYF	TGTGCCAGCAGCTCCTCCTCCTACGAGCAGTACTTC
NA	TRBD1	TRBV15	TRBJ1-5	14	CATSRNDREQPQHF	TGTGCCACCAGCCGAAACGACAGGGAGCAGCCCCAGCATTTT
NA	NA	TRBV9	TRBJ1-1	13	CASSPRGNTEAFF	TGTGCCAGCAGCCCCAGGGGAAACACTGAAGCTTTCTTT
NA	NA	TRBV10-3	TRBJ2-1	13	CAISESLHNEQFF	TGTGCCATCAGTGAGTCACTTCACAATGAGCAGTTCTTC
NA	NA	TRBV24-1	TRBJ2-1	16	CATSGLGASSYNEQFF	TGTGCCACCAGCGGACTGGGGGCTAGCTCCTACAATGAGCAGTTCTTC
NA	NA	TRBV5-1	TRBJ2-1	15	CASSLGQISYNEQFF	TGCGCCAGCAGCCTAGGACAGATCTCCTACAATGAGCAGTTCTTC
NA	TRBD1	TRBV2	TRBJ1-1	16	CASSNRQGGSNTEAFF	TGTGCCAGCAGTAATCGACAGGGTGGATCGAACACTGAAGCTTTCTTT
NA	TRBD1	TRBV9	TRBJ1-1	14	CASSVGQGNTEAFF	TGTGCCAGCAGCGTAGGACAGGGGAACACTGAAGCTTTCTTT
NA	TRBD2	TRBV5-1	TRBJ2-3	16	CASSLAGGVSTDTQYF	TGCGCCAGCAGCTTGGCCGGGGGGGTCAGTACAGATACGCAGTATTTT
NA	TRBD1	TRBV7-9	TRBJ2-3	13	CASSFIQGDTQYF	TGTGCCAGCAGCTTCATACAGGGGGATACGCAGTATTTT
few	NA	TRBV5-1	TRBJ1-1	14	CASSLDSMNTEAFF	TGCGCCAGCAGCTTGGACAGCATGAACACTGAAGCTTTCTTT
NA	NA	TRBV14	TRBJ1-3	15	CASSPLQGFGNTIYF	TGTGCCAGCAGCCCCTTACAGGGATTTGGAAACACCATATATTTT
once	NA	TRBV4-2	TRBJ1-5	14	CASSRGSLNQPQHF	TGTGCCAGCAGCCGAGGTAGTCTGAATCAGCCCCAGCATTTT
NA	NA	TRBV5-4	TRBJ2-1	13	CASSPADYNEQFF	TGTGCCAGCAGCCCCGCAGACTACAATGAGCAGTTCTTC
NA	NA	TRBV11-2	TRBJ2-3	15	CASSSQQGFADTQYF	TGTGCCAGCAGCTCTCAACAGGGTTTCGCAGATACGCAGTATTTT
NA	TRBD1	TRBV19	TRBJ1-5	13	CASRTGLNQPQHF	TGTGCCAGTCGGACAGGACTAAATCAGCCCCAGCATTTT
NA	NA	TRBV3-1/TRBV3-2	TRBJ2-5	15	CASSHQWRRLWTQYF	TGTGCCAGCAGCCACCAGTGGAGGCGCTTATGGACCCAGTACTTC
NA	TRBD2	TRBV7-2	TRBJ2-3	16	CASSLMGAGAPDTQYF	TGTGCCAGCAGCTTAATGGGAGCGGGAGCCCCAGATACGCAGTATTTT
NA	TRBD1	TRBV2	TRBJ1-5	14	CASSKGQGNQPQHF	TGTGCCAGCAGTAAAGGACAGGGGAATCAGCCCCAGCATTTT
NA	TRBD1	TRBV5-1	TRBJ1-1	15	CASSLQGASMTEAFF	TGCGCCAGCTCTTTACAGGGGGCCAGTATGACTGAAGCTTTCTTT
NA	TRBD1	TRBV18	TRBJ2-2	15	CASSEGQGTTGELFF	TGTGCCAGCTCCGAAGGACAGGGGACCACCGGGGAGCTGTTTTTT
NA	NA	TRBV27	TRBJ2-2	16	CASSLLGREPTGELFF	TGTGCCAGCAGTTTGTTGGGACGGGAGCCCACCGGGGAGCTGTTTTTT
NA	NA	TRBV11-2	TRBJ1-2	11	CASSPRVGYTF	TGTGCCAGCAGCCCCAGGGTTGGCTACACCTTC
NA	TRBD2	TRBV2	TRBJ2-1	16	CASSDSAGGGYNEQFF	TGTGCCAGCAGTGATAGCGCGGGAGGGGGGTACAATGAGCAGTTCTTC
NA	NA	TRBV19	TRBJ2-5	11	CGGALGKTQYF	TGTGGGGGCGCATTGGGAAAGACCCAGTACTTC